A single sample gave rise to the 2 T cell receptor beta chains below, sequenced in a study of cytomegalovirus exposure and HLA in healthy donors. A multiplex PCR was run with 60 Vbeta primers and 13 Jbeta primers. TCRdb's copy holds only in-frame clones and misses some; the assay was immunoSEQ multiplex PCR. The sample includes over 65,000 clones, about 81% of them seen just once. Sequenced sample: PBMCs. The receptors shown here come from a human donor in good health.

This clone was counted only a few times. This sequence joins TRBV19 and TRBJ1-6; D gene unclear. CDR3 size: 13 residues. The V gene lost 8 bases and the J gene lost 0 bases, with 5 bases spanning the gap. Germline V gives CDR1 LNHDA, CDR2 SQIVND (reference sequence). CDR3 loop: CASSSSYNSPLHF. Written as DNA, the CDR3 is TGTGCCAGTTCGAGCTCCTATAATTCACCCCTCCACTTT.

The table lists this clone with a few counts. The chain uses TRBV7-3 and TRBJ2-5; 8 bases map to TRBD1. Unmatched junction bases numbered 10, after V lost 5 bases and J lost 5 bases. The CDR3 is 15 amino acids. Germline CDR1 is SGHTA and CDR2 is FQGTGA. CDR3 bases: TGTGCCAGCAGCCCCTCGGGACAGGAATACGAGACCCAGTACTTC. This gives the protein CASSPSGQEYETQYF.